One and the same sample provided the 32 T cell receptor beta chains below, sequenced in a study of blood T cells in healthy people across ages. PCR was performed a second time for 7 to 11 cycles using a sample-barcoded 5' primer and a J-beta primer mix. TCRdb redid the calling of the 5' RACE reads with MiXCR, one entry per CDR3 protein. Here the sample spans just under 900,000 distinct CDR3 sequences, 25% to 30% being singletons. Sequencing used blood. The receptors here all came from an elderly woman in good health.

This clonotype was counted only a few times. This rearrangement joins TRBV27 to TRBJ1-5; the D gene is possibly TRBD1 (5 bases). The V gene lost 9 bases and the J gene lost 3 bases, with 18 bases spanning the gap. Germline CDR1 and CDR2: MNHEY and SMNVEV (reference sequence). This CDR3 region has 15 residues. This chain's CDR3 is CARKLSGQVNQPQHF. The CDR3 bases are TGTGCCAGAAAGCTATCCGGACAAGTCAATCAGCCCCAGCATTTT.

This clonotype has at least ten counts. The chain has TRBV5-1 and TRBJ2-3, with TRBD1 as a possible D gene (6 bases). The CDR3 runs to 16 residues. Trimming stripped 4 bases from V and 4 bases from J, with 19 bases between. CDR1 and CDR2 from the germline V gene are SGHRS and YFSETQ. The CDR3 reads CASSTLSGGASDTQYF. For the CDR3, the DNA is TGCGCCAGCAGCACCCTTAGTGGGGGCGCCTCAGATACGCAGTATTTT.

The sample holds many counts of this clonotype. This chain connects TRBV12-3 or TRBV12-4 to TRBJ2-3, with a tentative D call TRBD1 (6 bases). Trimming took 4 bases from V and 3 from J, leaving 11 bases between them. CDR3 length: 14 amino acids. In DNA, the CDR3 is TGTGCCAGCAGTTCAAACAGGGCTACAGATACGCAGTATTTT. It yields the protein CASSSNRATDTQYF.

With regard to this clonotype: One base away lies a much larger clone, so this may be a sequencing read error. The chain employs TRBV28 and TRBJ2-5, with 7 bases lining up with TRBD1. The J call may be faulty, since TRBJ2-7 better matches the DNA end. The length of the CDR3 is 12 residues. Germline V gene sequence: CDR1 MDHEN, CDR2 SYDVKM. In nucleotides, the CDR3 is TGTGCCGGCAGGGGGACAGTGTACGAGCAGTACTTC. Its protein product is CAGRGTVYEQYF.

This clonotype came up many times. The CDR3 is CSARSQGRQETQYF. The DNA for the CDR3 is TGCAGTGCTAGATCACAGGGCCGACAAGAGACCCAGTACTTC. This chain joins TRBV20-1 and TRBJ2-5, with a weak D call TRBD1 (6 bases). CDR3 length: 14 amino acids. V was cut by 2 bases and J by 2 bases, with 12 bases left in between. Germline values: CDR1 DFQATT, CDR2 SNEGSKA (reference sequence).

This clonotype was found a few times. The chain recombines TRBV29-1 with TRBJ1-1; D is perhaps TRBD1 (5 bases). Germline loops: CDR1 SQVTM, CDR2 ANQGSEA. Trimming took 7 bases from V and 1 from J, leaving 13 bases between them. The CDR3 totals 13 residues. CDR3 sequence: CSGRIDRNTEAFF. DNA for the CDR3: TGCAGCGGTAGGATTGACAGGAACACTGAAGCTTTCTTT.

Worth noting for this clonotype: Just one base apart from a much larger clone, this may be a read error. In DNA, the CDR3 is TGCAGTGCGCTACTTGGACGGTTGAATCAGCCCCACCATTTT. It encodes CSALLGRLNQPHHF. This rearrangement joins TRBV20-1 to TRBJ1-5, with D unresolved. The CDR3 spans 14 residues. Germline assignment: CDR1 DFQATT and CDR2 SNEGSKA (reference sequence).

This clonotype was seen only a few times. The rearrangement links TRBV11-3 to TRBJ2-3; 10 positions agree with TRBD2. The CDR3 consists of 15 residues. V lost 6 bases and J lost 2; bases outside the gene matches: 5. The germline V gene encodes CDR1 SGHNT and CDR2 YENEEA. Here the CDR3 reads CASSPLAGATDTQYF. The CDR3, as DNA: TGTGCCAGCAGTCCCCTAGCGGGGGCCACAGATACGCAGTATTTT.

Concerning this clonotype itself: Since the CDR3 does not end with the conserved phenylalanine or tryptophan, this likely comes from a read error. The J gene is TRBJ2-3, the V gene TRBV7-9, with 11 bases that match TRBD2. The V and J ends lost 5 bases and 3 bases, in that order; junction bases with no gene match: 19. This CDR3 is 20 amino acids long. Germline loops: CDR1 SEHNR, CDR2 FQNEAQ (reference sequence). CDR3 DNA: TGTGCCAGCAGCCCAGGGCGGCTAGCGGGGGGCGGCCCACGAACAGATACGCAGTATGTT. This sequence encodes CASSPGRLAGGGPRTDTQYV.

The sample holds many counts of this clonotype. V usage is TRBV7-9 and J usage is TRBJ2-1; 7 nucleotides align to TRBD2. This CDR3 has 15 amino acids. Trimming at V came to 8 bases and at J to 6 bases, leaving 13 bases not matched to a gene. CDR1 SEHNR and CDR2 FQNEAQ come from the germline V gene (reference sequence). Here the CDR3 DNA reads TGTGCCAGCGCGGGGGAGCTGGGGAGGGGCAATGAGCAGTTCTTC. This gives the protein CASAGELGRGNEQFF.

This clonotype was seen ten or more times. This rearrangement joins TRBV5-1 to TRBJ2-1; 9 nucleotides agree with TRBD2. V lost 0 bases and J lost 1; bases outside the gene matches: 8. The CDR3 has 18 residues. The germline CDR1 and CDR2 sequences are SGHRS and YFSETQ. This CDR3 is CASSLVSGGRRSYNEQFF. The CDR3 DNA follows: TGCGCCAGCAGCTTGGTTAGCGGGGGCCGAAGATCCTACAATGAGCAGTTCTTC.

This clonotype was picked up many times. CDR3: CATSAGSPYNEQFF. Here the CDR3 DNA reads TGTGCCACCAGTGCAGGGAGTCCCTACAATGAGCAGTTCTTC. The chain is built from TRBV24-1 and TRBJ2-1; D assignment may be TRBD1 or TRBD2 (5 bases each). Trimming cost V 5 bases and J 2 bases, with 9 bases left between them. The germline V gene encodes CDR1 KGHDR and CDR2 SFDVKD. CDR3 length: 14 amino acids.

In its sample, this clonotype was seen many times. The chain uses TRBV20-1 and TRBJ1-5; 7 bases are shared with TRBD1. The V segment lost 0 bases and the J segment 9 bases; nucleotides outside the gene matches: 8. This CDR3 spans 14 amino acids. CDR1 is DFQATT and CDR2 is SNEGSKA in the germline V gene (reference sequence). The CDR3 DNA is TGCAGTGCTAGAGAAATTGGACAGGTTCGGCCCCAGCATTTT. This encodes CSAREIGQVRPQHF.

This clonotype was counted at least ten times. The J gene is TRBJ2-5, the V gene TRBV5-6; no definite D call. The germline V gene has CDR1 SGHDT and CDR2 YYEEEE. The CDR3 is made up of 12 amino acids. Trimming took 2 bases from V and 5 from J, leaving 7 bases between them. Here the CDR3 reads CASSFQKETQYF. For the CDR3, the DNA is TGTGCCAGCAGCTTCCAGAAGGAGACCCAGTACTTC.

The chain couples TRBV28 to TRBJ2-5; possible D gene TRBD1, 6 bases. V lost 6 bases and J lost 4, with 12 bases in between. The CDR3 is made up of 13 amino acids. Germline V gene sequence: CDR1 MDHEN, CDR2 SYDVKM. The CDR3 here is CASRSGAAETQYF. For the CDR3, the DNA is TGTGCCAGCAGGTCAGGGGCGGCAGAGACCCAGTACTTC.

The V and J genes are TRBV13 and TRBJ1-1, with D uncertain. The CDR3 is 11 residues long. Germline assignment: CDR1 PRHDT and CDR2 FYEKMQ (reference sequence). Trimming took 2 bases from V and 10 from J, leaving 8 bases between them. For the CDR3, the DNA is TGTGCCAGCAGCTTATTACCGGGAGCTTTCTTT. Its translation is CASSLLPGAFF. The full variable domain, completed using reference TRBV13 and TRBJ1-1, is AAGVIQSPRHLIKEKRETATLKCYPIPRHDTVYWYQQGPGQDPQFLISFYEKMQSDKGSIPDRFSAQQFSDYHSELNMSSLELGDSALYFCASSLLPGAFFGQGTRLTVV.

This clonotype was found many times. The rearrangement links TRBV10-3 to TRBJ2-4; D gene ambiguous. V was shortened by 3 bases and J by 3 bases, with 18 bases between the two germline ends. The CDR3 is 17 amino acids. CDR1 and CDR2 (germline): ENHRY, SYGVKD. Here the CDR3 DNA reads TGTGCCATCAGTGAAACTGGCGGACGCCTCAGCAAAAACATTCAGTACTTC. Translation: CAISETGGRLSKNIQYF.

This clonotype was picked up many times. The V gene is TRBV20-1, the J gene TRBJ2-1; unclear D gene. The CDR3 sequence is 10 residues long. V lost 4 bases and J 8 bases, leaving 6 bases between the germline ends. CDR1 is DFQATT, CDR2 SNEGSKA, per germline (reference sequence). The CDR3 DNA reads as TGCAGTGCTACAAACGATGAGCAGTTCTTC. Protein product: CSATNDEQFF.

The DNA for the CDR3 is TGTGCCAGCTCACCCGAAAGACAGGGGACCCAGCATTTT. This translates into CASSPERQGTQHF. The chain combines TRBV18 with TRBJ1-5, with 8 bases identical to TRBD1. Germline V gene lookup returns CDR1 KGHSH and CDR2 LQKENI. This CDR3 has 13 amino acids. Germline trimming cut 3 bases from V and 11 bases from J; bases unmatched to any gene: 6.

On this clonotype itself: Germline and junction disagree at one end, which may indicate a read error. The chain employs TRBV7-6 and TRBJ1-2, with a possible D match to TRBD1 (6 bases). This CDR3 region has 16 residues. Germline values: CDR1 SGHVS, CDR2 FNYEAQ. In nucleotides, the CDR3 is TGTGCCGGCAGCCCGCAGACAGGTTTTGGGTATAGTGGCTACACCTTC. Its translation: CAGSPQTGFGYSGYTF.

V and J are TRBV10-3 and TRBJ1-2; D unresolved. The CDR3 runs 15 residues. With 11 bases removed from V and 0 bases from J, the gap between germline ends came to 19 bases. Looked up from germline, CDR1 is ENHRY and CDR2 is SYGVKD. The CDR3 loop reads CAASRAPLANYGYTF. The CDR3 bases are TGTGCCGCCTCGCGGGCCCCTCTAGCTAACTATGGCTACACCTTC.

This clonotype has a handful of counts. CDR3 nucleotides: TGCGCCAGCAGCCAAGATCAAGAGACGACGCAGTACTTC. Translated: CASSQDQETTQYF. The chain carries TRBV4-3 and TRBJ2-5; D gene uncertain. Trimming shortened V by 0 bases and J by 11 bases, and 13 bases separated the two germline ends. The CDR3 spans 13 residues. The germline gives CDR1 LGHNA, CDR2 YSLEER.

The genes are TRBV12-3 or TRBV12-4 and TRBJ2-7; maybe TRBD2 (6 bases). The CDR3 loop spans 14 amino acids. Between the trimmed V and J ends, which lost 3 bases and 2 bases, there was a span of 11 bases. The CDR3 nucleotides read TGTGCCAGCAGTTTTAGCGGACTTGCCTACGAGCAGTACTTC. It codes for CASSFSGLAYEQYF.

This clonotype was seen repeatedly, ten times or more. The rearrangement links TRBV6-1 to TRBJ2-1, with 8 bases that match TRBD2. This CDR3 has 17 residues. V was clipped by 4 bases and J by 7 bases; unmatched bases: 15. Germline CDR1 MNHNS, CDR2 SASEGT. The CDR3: CASSGGGLGVPSNEQFF. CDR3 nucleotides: TGTGCCAGCAGTGGGGGGGGACTAGGAGTTCCCTCGAATGAGCAGTTCTTC.

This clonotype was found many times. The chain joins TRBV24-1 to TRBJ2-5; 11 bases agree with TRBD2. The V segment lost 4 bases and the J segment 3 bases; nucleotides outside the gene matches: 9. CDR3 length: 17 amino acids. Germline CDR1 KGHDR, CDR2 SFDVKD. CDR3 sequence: CATSESLLAGVKETQYF. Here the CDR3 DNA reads TGTGCCACCAGTGAAAGCCTACTAGCGGGGGTAAAAGAGACCCAGTACTTC.

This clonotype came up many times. The CDR3 sequence: CASSLQGTAYGYTF. CDR3 DNA sequence: TGCGCCAGCAGCTTGCAGGGTACGGCCTATGGCTACACCTTC. The chain recombines TRBV5-1 with TRBJ1-2; D is perhaps TRBD1 (5 bases). With 1 base removed from V and 4 bases from J, the gap between germline ends came to 11 bases. The germline V gene has CDR1 SGHRS and CDR2 YFSETQ. CDR3 length: 14 residues.

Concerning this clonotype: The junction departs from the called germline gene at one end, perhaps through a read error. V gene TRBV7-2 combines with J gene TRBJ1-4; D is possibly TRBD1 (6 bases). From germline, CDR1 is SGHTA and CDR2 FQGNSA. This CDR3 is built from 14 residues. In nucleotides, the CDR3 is TGTGCCAGCAGCTTAACAGGGATCAATGACAAACTGTTTTTT. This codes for CASSLTGINDKLFF.

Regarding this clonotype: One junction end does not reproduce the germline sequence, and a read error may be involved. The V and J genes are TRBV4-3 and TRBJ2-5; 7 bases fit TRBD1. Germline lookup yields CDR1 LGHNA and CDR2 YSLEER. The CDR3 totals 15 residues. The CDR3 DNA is TGCGCCAGCAGCCAAGGCCGGGACAGAGAAGAGACCCTGTACTTC. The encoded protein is CASSQGRDREETLYF.

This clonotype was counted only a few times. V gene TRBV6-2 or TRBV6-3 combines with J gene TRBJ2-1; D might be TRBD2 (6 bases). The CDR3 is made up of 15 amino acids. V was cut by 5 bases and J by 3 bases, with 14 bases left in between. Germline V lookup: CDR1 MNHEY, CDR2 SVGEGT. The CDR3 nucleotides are TGTGCCAGCAGTAACCGGGACTTCCTCTACAATGAGCAGTTCTTC. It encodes CASSNRDFLYNEQFF.

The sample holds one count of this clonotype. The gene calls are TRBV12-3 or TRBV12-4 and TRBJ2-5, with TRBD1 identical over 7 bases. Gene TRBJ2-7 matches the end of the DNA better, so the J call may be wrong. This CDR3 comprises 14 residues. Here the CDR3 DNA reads TGTGCCAGCAGTCATACAGGGGCTCCCTACGAGCAGTACTTC. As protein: CASSHTGAPYEQYF.

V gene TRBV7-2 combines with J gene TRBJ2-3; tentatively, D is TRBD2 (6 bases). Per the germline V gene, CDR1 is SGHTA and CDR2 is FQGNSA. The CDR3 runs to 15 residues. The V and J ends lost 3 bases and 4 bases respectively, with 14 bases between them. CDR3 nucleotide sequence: TGTGCCAGCAGCTTCGGAACGGGAGTAGCAGATACGCAGTATTTT. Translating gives CASSFGTGVADTQYF. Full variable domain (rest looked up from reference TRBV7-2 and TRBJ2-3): GAGVSQSPSNKVTEKGKDVELRCDPISGHTALYWYRQSLGQGLEFLIYFQGNSAPDKSGLPSDRFSAERTGGSVSTLTIQRTQQEDSAVYLCASSFGTGVADTQYFGPGTRLTVL.

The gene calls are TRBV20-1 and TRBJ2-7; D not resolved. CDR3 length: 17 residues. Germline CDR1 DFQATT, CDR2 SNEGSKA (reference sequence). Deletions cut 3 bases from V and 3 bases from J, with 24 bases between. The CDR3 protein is CSARGLLDSGSDYEQYF. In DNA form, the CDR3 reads TGCAGTGCTAGGGGTCTCCTAGATTCTGGTTCGGACTACGAGCAGTACTTC.